The 26 T cell receptor beta chains presented below share a single source sample, sequenced in a study of CD8+CD57+ T cells in acquired aplastic anemia. Genomic DNA provided the template from which TCR beta VDJ and CDR3 profiles were obtained. A single record per CDR3 protein comes from TCRdb applying MiXCR to the reads. The sample contains about 270,000 distinct CDR3 sequences, 82% of which appear only once. CD8+CD57+ cell expansion had been shown by flow cytometry in patients chosen for sequencing. The source material was sorted CD4+, CD8+, or CD8+CD57+ T cells (not recorded which) from PBMCs. Receptor source: a human donor with aplastic anemia.

The chain couples TRBV19 to TRBJ2-7; TRBD2 matches 11 bases. The trim removed 3 bases at V and 7 bases at J, leaving 8 bases unmatched. This CDR3 spans 15 amino acids. The germline gives CDR1 LNHDA, CDR2 SQIVND (reference sequence). This CDR3 reads CASSMTSGEWREQYF. DNA of the CDR3: TGTGCCAGTAGTATGACTAGCGGGGAATGGAGAGAGCAGTACTTC. The entire variable domain, with the rest obtained from reference TRBV19 and TRBJ2-7, is as follows: DGGITQSPKYLFRKEGQNVTLSCEQNLNHDAMYWYRQDPGQGLRLIYYSQIVNDFQKGDIAEGYSVSREKKESFPLTVTSAQKNPTAFYLCASSMTSGEWREQYFGPGTRLTVT.

This sequence joins TRBV5-6 and TRBJ1-2; 12 nucleotides match TRBD1. Germline CDR1 is SGHDT and CDR2 is YYEEEE. The CDR3 totals 18 residues. The junction had 19 bases not matched to a gene; V was cut back by 4 bases and J by 9 bases. CDR3: CASSETKGTGGPPESYTF. In nucleotides, the CDR3 is TGTGCCAGCAGCGAGACCAAGGGGACAGGGGGCCCTCCGGAGAGCTACACCTTC.

The table lists this clonotype with a count of one. One end of the junction fails to match germline, which may point to a read error. The chain has TRBV7-8 and TRBJ2-6; 7 bases fit TRBD1. CDR1 is SGHVS, CDR2 FQNEAQ, per germline. This CDR3 contains 16 residues. DNA of the CDR3: TGTGCCAGCAGCTTTCCTCCAAACGGGACAGCCATCGTCCTGACTTTC. Translation: CASSFPPNGTAIVLTF. Full variable domain (outside the CDR3, taken from reference TRBV7-8 and TRBJ2-6): GAGVSQSPRYKVAKRGQDVALRCDPISGHVSLFWYQQALGQGPEFLTYFQNEAQLDKSGLPSDRFFAERPEGSVSTLKIQRTQQEDSAVYLCASSFPPNGTAIVLTFGAGSRLTVL.

For this clonotype: An end of the junction differs from the germline gene, which may be a read error. The rearrangement links TRBV7-8 to TRBJ2-2; a possible D gene is TRBD2 (6 bases). The CDR3 spans 13 residues. Germline CDR1 SGHVS, CDR2 FQNEAQ. This chain's CDR3 is CASSLSSGGALIF. CDR3 in DNA: TGTGCCAGCAGCTTATCGAGCGGCGGGGCACTTATTTTT.

A word on this clonotype: This likely comes from a read error, as the CDR3 has no conserved phenylalanine or tryptophan at its end. The DNA is omitted, as the CDR3 cannot be located on it reliably, and the CDR3 follows TCRdb's listing. This chain uses TRBV9 with TRBJ2-3. Germline CDR1 reads SGDLS; CDR2 reads YYNGEE. The CDR3 spans 13 amino acids, including both terminal residues. The CDR3 loop reads CASSDGSNTPYFV.

There are many counts of this clonotype. This chain links TRBV5-8 with TRBJ2-6; D may be TRBD1 or TRBD2 (5 bases each). Germline assignment: CDR1 SGHTS and CDR2 YDEGEE. V was cut by 3 bases and J by 0 bases, with 13 bases left in between. The CDR3 runs 17 residues. CDR3 residues: CASSSGTQYSGANVLTF. The CDR3 region has the DNA TGTGCCAGCAGCTCAGGGACGCAATACTCTGGGGCCAACGTCCTGACTTTC.

V and J are TRBV7-6 and TRBJ2-3, with D possibly being TRBD2 (6 bases). The V and J ends lost 0 bases and 15 bases respectively, with 19 bases between them. The CDR3 covers 14 residues. Germline-derived CDR1 and CDR2 are SGHVS and FNYEAQ. In DNA, the CDR3 is TGTGCCAGCAGCTTAGCGGGAGGTCATGCTCCCCACTATTTT. Amino acids: CASSLAGGHAPHYF.

With respect to this clonotype: Germline and junction disagree at one end, which may indicate a read error. J is TRBJ2-1 and V is TRBV7-9, with D possibly matching TRBD1 (5 bases). This CDR3 spans 15 amino acids. From germline, CDR1 is SEHNR and CDR2 FQNEAQ (reference sequence). CDR3 sequence: CASSIAMTAYNEEFF. CDR3 sequence (DNA): TGTGCCAGCAGTATAGCTATGACAGCCTACAATGAGGAGTTCTTC.

This clonotype appeared a few times. An end of the junction does not agree with germline; a read error may underlie this. The chain has TRBV7-6 and TRBJ2-5; 8 bases are a match to TRBD1. The germline gives CDR1 SGHVS, CDR2 FNYEAQ. This CDR3 comprises 14 residues. The CDR3, as DNA: TGTGCCAGCAGGACACCGGGACAGGCGAACCTGGCCGAGTTC. This gives the protein CASRTPGQANLAEF. Variable domain in full (rest from reference TRBV7-6 and TRBJ2-5): GAGVSQSPRYKVTKRGQDVALRCDPISGHVSLYWYRQALGQGPEFLTYFNYEAQQDKSGLPNDRFSAERPEGSISTLTIQRTEQRDSAMYRCASRTPGQANLAEFGPGTRLLVL.

The V call is TRBV11-1, the J call TRBJ2-2; no clear D. The germline CDR1 and CDR2 sequences are SGHAT and FQDESV (reference sequence). This CDR3 is 15 amino acids long. V shed 3 bases and J shed 6 bases, with 14 bases lying between them. The chain's CDR3 is CASSFDSSRPGELFF. The DNA for the CDR3 is TGTGCCAGCAGCTTCGATTCTTCCCGCCCCGGGGAGCTGTTTTTT.

V and J are TRBV19 and TRBJ2-5; no firm D call. The CDR3 extends over 15 amino acids. In germline, CDR1 is LNHDA, CDR2 SQIVND (reference sequence). The germline V and J ends were trimmed by 3 bases and 2 bases, with 13 bases remaining between them. The CDR3 DNA reads TGTGCCAGTAGTATCTATGGCAGGAAGCAAGAGACCCAGTACTTC. Protein product: CASSIYGRKQETQYF.

The rearrangement links TRBV7-9 to TRBJ2-5, with 11 bases that match TRBD2. Germline V gene lookup returns CDR1 SEHNR and CDR2 FQNEAQ (reference sequence). Unmatched junction bases numbered 14, after V lost 7 bases and J lost 1 base. This CDR3 region has 18 residues. Here the CDR3 DNA reads TGTGCCAGCACCACGGAACCGGGACTAGCGGACTCCCAAGAGACCCAGTACTTC. Translation: CASTTEPGLADSQETQYF.

This clonotype appeared many times. The rearrangement uses TRBV12-3 or TRBV12-4 and TRBJ2-7; D ambiguous. This CDR3 contains 15 residues. V lost 5 bases, J lost 2 bases, and 16 bases lay in between. CDR3 protein: CASSATLSWAYEQYF. The CDR3 DNA follows: TGTGCCAGCAGTGCCACGCTTTCTTGGGCCTACGAGCAGTACTTC.

The V call is TRBV10-3, the J call TRBJ2-1, with no clear D. CDR1 is ENHRY and CDR2 is SYGVKD in the germline V gene. V gave up 4 bases and J gave up 3 bases, with 10 bases separating them. The CDR3 contains 14 residues. The CDR3 sequence: CAISVEDGYNEQFF. CDR3 sequence (DNA): TGTGCCATCAGTGTCGAGGACGGCTACAATGAGCAGTTCTTC.

As regards this clonotype: The final CDR3 position lacks the conserved phenylalanine or tryptophan, pointing to a likely read error. It is unclear where the CDR3 begins or ends on the DNA, so no DNA is shown, and the CDR3 is as TCRdb lists it. CDR3: CASSAGTARLSYI. The chain joins TRBV9 to TRBJ2-1; no DNA check was done on the table's D call, TRBD1. Germline CDR1 is SGDLS and CDR2 is YYNGEE. Inclusive of both ends, the CDR3 amounts to 13 amino acids.

Notes on this clonotype: Germline and junction disagree at one end, which may indicate a read error. The chain carries TRBV7-9 and TRBJ1-1, with a tentative D call TRBD1 (6 bases). The CDR3 has 12 residues. CDR1 SEHNR and CDR2 FQNEAQ come from the germline V gene (reference sequence). The DNA for the CDR3 is TGTGCCACCAGCAGACAGGCGGGTGAAGCTTTCTTT. This gives the protein CATSRQAGEAFF.

The chain recombines TRBV7-9 with TRBJ1-6; D ambiguous. Trimming left V 3 bases short and J 16 bases short, with 25 bases between. The CDR3 is 16 residues long. CDR1 is SEHNR and CDR2 is FQNEAQ in the germline V gene (reference sequence). This CDR3 is CASSFGRSGCNAELHF. The CDR3 DNA reads as TGTGCCAGCAGCTTTGGAAGAAGCGGCTGTAACGCTGAGCTCCACTTT.

To note about this clonotype: Compared with germline, one end of the junction differs, possibly owing to a read error. The rearrangement links TRBV2 to TRBJ2-5; the D gene is possibly TRBD2 (7 bases). Germline assignment: CDR1 SNHLY and CDR2 FYNNEI. This CDR3 is built from 14 residues. This chain's CDR3 is CATRGGSAQEPQCF. DNA for the CDR3: TGTGCCACCAGGGGCGGGAGCGCGCAAGAGCCCCAGTGCTTC.

This chain joins TRBV4-1 and TRBJ1-2, with unresolved D. With 5 bases removed from V and 7 bases from J, the gap between germline ends came to 14 bases. From germline, CDR1 is MGHRA and CDR2 YSYEKL. CDR3 length: 13 amino acids. CDR3 in amino acids: CASSRGIERGYTF. The CDR3 coding sequence is TGCGCCAGCAGCAGAGGCATCGAACGTGGCTACACCTTC.

Concerning this clonotype: Germline is not matched at one junction end, which may reflect a read error. V usage is TRBV2 and J usage is TRBJ2-3; D may be TRBD1 or TRBD2 (5 bases each). Germline loops: CDR1 SNHLY, CDR2 FYNNEI. This CDR3 spans 14 amino acids. The CDR3 protein is CASSYGGSPDTHYF. DNA of the CDR3: TGTGCCAGCAGCTATGGGGGAAGTCCTGATACGCACTACTTT.

The gene calls are TRBV7-6 and TRBJ1-1; D ambiguous. The germline CDR1 and CDR2 sequences are SGHVS and FNYEAQ. This CDR3 is 15 amino acids long. The V end lost 1 base, the J end lost 12 bases, and 21 bases lay between the germline ends. The CDR3 sequence: CASSLDLTLTTVPFF. CDR3 nucleotides: TGTGCCAGCAGCTTAGATCTGACACTTACCACTGTACCTTTCTTT.

Remarks on this clonotype: The germline gene is not matched at one end of the junction; a read error may be the cause. The V call is TRBV7-9, the J call TRBJ2-3, with a weak D call TRBD2 (5 bases). This CDR3 spans 15 amino acids. Per germline, CDR1 SEHNR and CDR2 FQNEAQ (reference sequence). The CDR3 nucleotides read TGTGCCAGCAGCGCCCAGACAAGCGGAATAGATACGGAGTATTTT. Protein product: CASSAQTSGIDTEYF.

The chain couples TRBV7-9 to TRBJ2-6; TRBD2 aligns across 7 bases. Germline trimming cut 11 bases from V and 9 bases from J; bases unmatched to any gene: 22. This CDR3 spans 17 amino acids. Germline lookup yields CDR1 SEHNR and CDR2 FQNEAQ (reference sequence). CDR3 in amino acids: CAGQLGRVTPDFNVLTF. CDR3 in DNA: TGTGCCGGCCAGCTGGGGAGGGTGACCCCGGACTTCAACGTCCTGACTTTC.

The gene calls are TRBV7-2 and TRBJ2-2, with D perhaps TRBD1 or TRBD2 (5 bases each). Germline CDR1 reads SGHTA; CDR2 reads FQGNSA. The V gene lost 3 bases and the J gene lost 17 bases, with 25 bases spanning the gap. The CDR3 runs 15 residues. CDR3 in amino acids: CASSFHPDGTAEPFF. The CDR3 nucleotides are TGTGCCAGCAGCTTTCATCCAGACGGGACCGCGGAGCCCTTTTTT.

This chain uses TRBV5-6 with TRBJ2-3; TRBD2 is a possible D gene (5 bases). V was trimmed by 0 bases and J by 6 bases, leaving 11 bases between them. In germline, CDR1 is SGHDT, CDR2 YYEEEE. This CDR3 region has 14 residues. The CDR3 sequence: CASSLERAGDTQYF. The CDR3, as DNA: TGTGCCAGCAGCTTGGAGAGGGCCGGCGATACGCAGTATTTT.

As for this clonotype: One end of the junction is discordant with germline, which a read error may explain. The chain couples TRBV7-9 to TRBJ1-2; D perhaps matches TRBD1 (5 bases). The germline V gene encodes CDR1 SEHNR and CDR2 FQNEAQ (reference sequence). The CDR3 spans 15 residues. CDR3 residues: CAYDLTAGADYRYTF. CDR3 bases: TGTGCCTACGACTTGACAGCGGGCGCAGACTATCGCTACACCTTC.